The 18 T cell receptor beta chains reported below all come from one sample, sequenced in a study of T cells in Graves' hyperthyroidism and ophthalmopathy. Amplification targeted TCR beta CDR3 regions from RNA transcripts. Carried out on the TCR CDR3, a first-round RT-PCR used the HTBI primer set. A single record per CDR3 protein comes from TCRdb applying MiXCR to the multiplex PCR reads. The table lists around 240,000 distinct CDR3 sequences, over 15% of them singletons. The specimen was blood. Receptor source: a woman younger than 35 with Graves' ophthalmopathy.

At least ten counts were recorded for this clonotype. The rearrangement joins TRBV7-9 to TRBJ1-4, with D unresolved. The CDR3 contains 16 residues. Trimming removed 3 bases from V and 0 bases from J, with 11 bases in between. Germline loops: CDR1 SEHNR, CDR2 FQNEAQ (reference sequence). CDR3 DNA sequence: TGTGCCAGCAGCTTCTTTGAAACAGCAACTAATGAAAAACTGTTTTTT. Translated: CASSFFETATNEKLFF.

This clonotype was seen repeatedly, ten times or more. This chain uses TRBV3-1 with TRBJ2-5; 8 nucleotides match TRBD1. In germline, CDR1 is LGHDT, CDR2 YNNKEL (reference sequence). V lost 0 bases, J lost 2 bases, and 5 bases stayed unmatched. This CDR3 has 16 amino acids. CDR3 DNA sequence: TGTGCCAGCAGCCAAGACGGGACAGGCGCTCAAGAGACCCAGTACTTC. Encoded protein: CASSQDGTGAQETQYF.

This clonotype was observed at least ten times. V gene TRBV28 combines with J gene TRBJ2-7; 12 positions match TRBD2. Germline loops: CDR1 MDHEN, CDR2 SYDVKM. This CDR3 contains 15 residues. The junction had 5 bases not matched to a gene; V was cut back by 6 bases and J by 2 bases. The chain's CDR3 is CASRERLAGAYEQYF. The CDR3 nucleotides are TGTGCCAGCAGGGAACGACTAGCGGGGGCCTACGAGCAGTACTTC.

Turning to this clonotype: Since a much larger clone is just one base distant, this may be a read error. The V and J genes are TRBV6-1 and TRBJ2-3; 11 bases align to TRBD1. This CDR3 has 14 amino acids. Germline assignment: CDR1 MNHNS and CDR2 SASEGT. The CDR3 nucleotides read TGTACCGGCAGGACAGGGGGCAGAACAGATACGCAGTATTTT. Translation gives CTGRTGGRTDTQYF.

There are many counts of this clonotype. The chain uses TRBV3-1 and TRBJ2-3, with a possible D match to TRBD1 (5 bases). CDR1 and CDR2 from the germline V gene are LGHDT and YNNKEL (reference sequence). This CDR3 is built from 14 residues. The ends were cut back, 2 bases at V and 5 bases at J, with 11 bases in the middle. CDR3 protein: CASSQRGRKDTQYF. The CDR3 nucleotides read TGTGCCAGCAGCCAAAGGGGTAGAAAAGATACGCAGTATTTT.

Ten or more counts support this clonotype. J is TRBJ2-2 and V is TRBV2, with 8 bases aligning to TRBD2. The CDR3 extends over 14 amino acids. Germline V gene lookup returns CDR1 SNHLY and CDR2 FYNNEI. J gave up 6 bases and V 6 bases, and 6 bases lay outside the gene matches. CDR3 sequence reads: CASSLNGRAGELFF. The CDR3 DNA reads as TGTGCCAGCAGCTTGAACGGGAGGGCCGGGGAGCTGTTTTTT.

This clonotype showed up many times. The chain links TRBV20-1 to TRBJ1-2; D is ambiguous. Trimming removed 2 bases at V and 5 bases at J, with 15 bases between. This CDR3 spans 14 amino acids. CDR1 and CDR2 from the germline V gene are DFQATT and SNEGSKA (reference sequence). In nucleotides, the CDR3 is TGCAGTGCTAGATATGAACAAAATCGGTATGGCTACACCTTC. The encoded protein is CSARYEQNRYGYTF.

This clonotype has ten or more counts. The V call is TRBV20-1, the J call TRBJ2-7; the D is unclear. The V and J ends lost 2 bases and 0 bases respectively, with 8 bases between them. This CDR3 contains 13 residues. The germline V gene has CDR1 DFQATT and CDR2 SNEGSKA (reference sequence). CDR3 amino acids: CSARSGISYEQYF. As DNA, the CDR3 is TGCAGTGCTAGATCCGGCATCTCCTACGAGCAGTACTTC.

This clonotype was seen many times. The chain uses TRBV13 and TRBJ1-3; a possible D gene is TRBD1 (5 bases). The CDR3 runs 12 residues. Trimming removed 5 bases from V and 4 bases from J, with 6 bases in between. Germline V CDR1 and CDR2: PRHDT, FYEKMQ (reference sequence). The CDR3 spells CASSHRGNTIYF. DNA for the CDR3: TGTGCCAGCAGCCACAGGGGAAACACCATATATTTT.

This clonotype was recorded at least ten times. V gene TRBV4-2 combines with J gene TRBJ1-2; the D is unclear. Between the trimmed V and J ends, which lost 0 bases and 2 bases, there was a span of 7 bases. This CDR3 has 14 residues. Germline V gene data show CDR1 as LGHNA and CDR2 as YNFKEQ. CDR3: CASSQEHINYGYTF. CDR3 DNA: TGTGCCAGCAGCCAAGAACACATCAACTATGGCTACACCTTC.

This clonotype came up many times. The chain links TRBV4-2 to TRBJ2-3; D gene unclear. The V and J ends lost 0 bases and 2 bases respectively, with 9 bases between them. CDR3 length: 15 amino acids. Per germline, CDR1 LGHNA and CDR2 YNFKEQ. The CDR3 reads CASSQDQLYTDTQYF. CDR3 DNA sequence: TGTGCCAGCAGCCAAGATCAACTATACACAGATACGCAGTATTTT.

There are a few counts of this clonotype. This sequence joins TRBV19 and TRBJ2-1; TRBD2 aligns across 7 bases. This CDR3 region has 15 residues. V lost 7 bases to trimming and J lost 5 bases; unmatched junction nucleotides: 11. Germline lookup yields CDR1 LNHDA and CDR2 SQIVND (reference sequence). The CDR3 spells CASTSSGGLDNEQFF. The CDR3 region has the DNA TGTGCCAGTACCTCTTCGGGGGGTCTGGACAATGAGCAGTTCTTC.

This clonotype was observed at least ten times. J is TRBJ1-2 and V is TRBV6-1, with D perhaps matching TRBD1 (5 bases). Germline loops: CDR1 MNHNS, CDR2 SASEGT. Trimming cost V 6 bases and J 4 bases, with 21 bases left between them. The CDR3 contains 16 residues. CDR3 bases: TGTGCCAGCAGAGTTCCGTCAGGGCCTGGGCTCTATGGCTACACCTTC. Its protein product is CASRVPSGPGLYGYTF.

This rearrangement joins TRBV10-2 to TRBJ1-3, with D unresolved. The CDR3 has 15 residues. V lost 2 bases and J lost 4, with 12 bases in between. Germline V gene data show CDR1 as WSHSY and CDR2 as SAAADI. The CDR3 loop is CASSETASTGNTIYF. DNA of the CDR3: TGCGCCAGCAGTGAGACCGCCAGCACCGGAAACACCATATATTTT.

This clonotype was recorded many times. The J gene is TRBJ1-6, the V gene TRBV6-1; D uncertain. The CDR3 sequence is 14 residues long. Per the germline V gene, CDR1 is MNHNS and CDR2 is SASEGT. Trimming removed 7 bases at V and 7 bases at J, with 14 bases between. The CDR3 sequence is CASNAGRRNSPLHF. CDR3 DNA sequence: TGTGCCAGCAACGCCGGAAGGAGGAATTCACCCCTCCACTTT.

The sample holds many counts of this clonotype. V is TRBV6-2 or TRBV6-3 and J is TRBJ2-7; D call uncertain. CDR3 length: 14 amino acids. The V end was cut by 2 bases, the J end by 0 bases, with 8 bases between. Germline V gives CDR1 MNHEY, CDR2 SVGEGT. The CDR3 DNA reads as TGTGCCAGCAGTTACAGTATCTTCTCCTACGAGCAGTACTTC. As protein: CASSYSIFSYEQYF.

This clonotype was seen many times. The V and J genes are TRBV24-1 and TRBJ2-1; unclear D gene. This CDR3 contains 13 residues. In germline, CDR1 is KGHDR, CDR2 SFDVKD. V was trimmed by 3 bases and J by 9 bases, leaving 11 bases between them. The CDR3 DNA follows: TGTGCCACCAGTGATCCCTTGGAGCCTGAGCAGTTCTTC. It codes for CATSDPLEPEQFF.

This clonotype was counted between two and nine times. CDR3 nucleotides: TGCAGCGTCTCCTACCCCGGGACTAGCGGGAGCGGTCGCTCCTACGAGCAGTACTTC. This codes for CSVSYPGTSGSGRSYEQYF. The chain carries TRBV29-1 and TRBJ2-7, with 14 bases aligning to TRBD2. After removal of 6 bases from V and 0 bases from J, the junction contained 16 bases not matched to a gene. Germline lookup yields CDR1 SQVTM and CDR2 ANQGSEA. This CDR3 is 19 amino acids long.